These 29 T cell receptor beta chains originate from one sample sequenced in a study of shared clonotypes between healthy human individuals. Clones were sequenced by immunoSEQ multiplex PCR, and TCRdb holds only the in-frame ones, with some missing. This table has about 380,000 clones, roughly 96% appearing once. The sequenced sample was memory CD8+ T cells sorted from blood. Noted subset: CD45RO+ cells pooled with CCR7-negative TemRA cells. These receptors all stem from a young man in good health.

With regard to this clone: The sample has other DNA sequences that encode this CDR3 too. The chain employs TRBV10-3 and TRBJ2-1, with D possibly being TRBD1 or TRBD2 (5 bases each). Trimming removed 0 bases from V and 0 bases from J, with 6 bases in between. This CDR3 spans 15 amino acids. The germline CDR1 and CDR2 sequences are ENHRY and SYGVKD. The CDR3 nucleotides read TGTGCCATCAGTGAGTCTGGGACCTCCTACAATGAGCAGTTCTTC. Translated, it gives CAISESGTSYNEQFF.

The V call is TRBV9, the J call TRBJ2-3; no clear D. The germline CDR1 and CDR2 sequences are SGDLS and YYNGEE. This CDR3 comprises 15 residues. Trimming stripped 0 bases from V and 0 bases from J, with 8 bases between. The CDR3 DNA is TGTGCCAGCAGCGTAGTCGGCGGAAGCACAGATACGCAGTATTTT. Translating gives CASSVVGGSTDTQYF.

The rearrangement joins TRBV30 to TRBJ2-1; D is unclear. The CDR3 length is 10 residues. In germline, CDR1 is GTSNPN, CDR2 SVGIG (reference sequence). V was pared by 2 bases and J by 8 bases, with 4 bases between. DNA for the CDR3: TGTGCCTGGAGTATCTATGAGCAGTTCTTC. Protein product: CAWSIYEQFF.

V is TRBV7-2 and J is TRBJ1-2; tentatively, D is TRBD1 (5 bases). CDR1 is SGHTA, CDR2 FQGNSA, per germline. The CDR3 loop spans 14 amino acids. V was pared by 3 bases and J by 7 bases, with 15 bases between. CDR3 amino acids: CASSFLGGYSGYTF. In nucleotides, the CDR3 is TGTGCCAGCAGCTTTCTTGGGGGGTATTCTGGCTACACCTTC. The whole variable domain, remainder taken from reference TRBV7-2 and TRBJ1-2, is GAGVSQSPSNKVTEKGKDVELRCDPISGHTALYWYRQSLGQGLEFLIYFQGNSAPDKSGLPSDRFSAERTGGSVSTLTIQRTQQEDSAVYLCASSFLGGYSGYTFGSGTRLTVV.

Regarding this clone: Different DNA sequences within this sample yield the same CDR3. The chain couples TRBV5-1 to TRBJ2-7; perhaps TRBD2 as D (5 bases). The CDR3 extends over 13 amino acids. Trimming cost V 0 bases and J 1 base, with 5 bases left between them. Germline lookup yields CDR1 SGHRS and CDR2 YFSETQ. The CDR3 nucleotides read TGCGCCAGCAGCTTGGCGGGATCCTACGAGCAGTACTTC. This codes for CASSLAGSYEQYF. Complete variable domain (other parts from reference TRBV5-1 and TRBJ2-7): KAGVTQTPRYLIKTRGQQVTLSCSPISGHRSVSWYQQTPGQGLQFLFEYFSETQRNKGNFPGRFSGRQFSNSRSEMNVSTLELGDSALYLCASSLAGSYEQYFGPGTRLTVT.

This clone was observed a handful of times. The gene calls are TRBV12-5 and TRBJ2-5; TRBD1 agrees at 7 bases. Germline CDR1 reads LGHNT; CDR2 reads FRNRAP. This CDR3 comprises 15 residues. V lost 4 bases to trimming and J lost 5 bases; unmatched junction nucleotides: 10. This CDR3 reads CASGSTTTGYETQYF. The DNA of the CDR3 is TGTGCTAGTGGTTCCACGACGACAGGGTACGAGACCCAGTACTTC.

Comment on this clone: This sample also contains other DNA sequences that code for the same CDR3. This rearrangement joins TRBV20-1 to TRBJ2-7, with D unresolved. This CDR3 comprises 10 residues. In germline, CDR1 is DFQATT, CDR2 SNEGSKA (reference sequence). CDR3 sequence: CSALSYEQYF. CDR3 DNA sequence: TGCAGCGCCCTCTCCTACGAGCAGTACTTC.

V usage is TRBV5-1 and J usage is TRBJ2-3, with a tentative D call TRBD1 (6 bases). Germline V gives CDR1 SGHRS, CDR2 YFSETQ. V lost 1 base, J lost 3 bases, and 12 bases lay in between. This CDR3 has 15 amino acids. CDR3 nucleotide sequence: TGCGCCAGCAGCTTGAGGGGGATTAGGACAGATACGCAGTATTTT. This codes for CASSLRGIRTDTQYF.

A note on this clone: The same CDR3 also results from other DNA sequences found in this sample. The chain carries TRBV28 and TRBJ1-5, with D possibly being TRBD1 (6 bases). V gave up 0 bases and J gave up 2 bases, with 8 bases separating them. CDR1 MDHEN and CDR2 SYDVKM come from the germline V gene. The CDR3 has 15 residues. CDR3 sequence (DNA): TGTGCCAGCAGTTTATGGGCAGGGGGCAATCAGCCCCAGCATTTT. Translation gives CASSLWAGGNQPQHF.

V is TRBV19 and J is TRBJ1-1; 10 positions agree with TRBD1. The CDR3 totals 16 residues. Germline V gives CDR1 LNHDA, CDR2 SQIVND (reference sequence). V lost 3 bases and J lost 4; bases outside the gene matches: 8. CDR3 sequence: CASSIGDRGARTEAFF. CDR3 nucleotides: TGTGCCAGTAGTATTGGGGACAGGGGCGCCCGCACTGAAGCTTTCTTT.

The chain has TRBV11-2 and TRBJ2-7; TRBD2 matches 10 bases. The V gene's germline CDR1 is SGHAT and CDR2 FQNNGV. The junction had 7 bases not matched to a gene; V was cut back by 5 bases and J by 3 bases. The CDR3 consists of 15 residues. CDR3 protein: CASSLPTSGNYEQYF. CDR3 DNA sequence: TGTGCCAGCAGCCTACCAACTAGCGGGAACTACGAGCAGTACTTC.

The genes are TRBV15 and TRBJ2-5; D unresolved. Germline CDR1 reads LNHNV; CDR2 reads YYDKDF (reference sequence). V was pared by 2 bases and J by 5 bases, with 12 bases between. This CDR3 has 14 residues. The CDR3 nucleotides read TGTGCCACCAGCAGAATGATTCTGGTGGAGACCCAGTACTTC. Translating gives CATSRMILVETQYF.

V and J are TRBV30 and TRBJ2-7; 9 bases are shared with TRBD1. Germline values: CDR1 GTSNPN, CDR2 SVGIG (reference sequence). Trimming took 2 bases from V and 2 from J; bases not matched to a gene: 4. The CDR3 loop spans 14 amino acids. The CDR3 sequence: CAWSTGQGPYEQYF. For the CDR3, the DNA is TGTGCCTGGAGTACGGGACAGGGCCCCTACGAGCAGTACTTC.

This rearrangement joins TRBV5-8 to TRBJ2-2, with D unresolved. The CDR3 runs 15 residues. The germline V gene encodes CDR1 SGHTS and CDR2 YDEGEE. V gave up 2 bases and J gave up 0 bases, with 8 bases separating them. The CDR3, as DNA: TGTGCCAGCAGCTTCGGAACAGCGAACACCGGGGAGCTGTTTTTT. As protein: CASSFGTANTGELFF. Complete variable domain (other parts from reference TRBV5-8 and TRBJ2-2): EAGVTQSPTHLIKTRGQQATLRCSPISGHTSVYWYQQALGLGLQFLLWYDEGEERNRGNFPPRFSGRQFPNYSSELNVNALELEDSALYLCASSFGTANTGELFFGEGSRLTVL.

The table lists this clone with a count of one. The rearrangement uses TRBV2 and TRBJ2-4, with D maybe TRBD1 (6 bases). The germline gives CDR1 SNHLY, CDR2 FYNNEI. Trimming shortened V by 5 bases and J by 4 bases, and 12 bases separated the two germline ends. The CDR3 consists of 14 residues. The CDR3 sequence: CASSPDSDKNIQYF. The DNA of the CDR3 is TGTGCCAGCAGTCCGGACAGCGATAAAAACATTCAGTACTTC.

This clone appeared a single time. This chain connects TRBV5-4 to TRBJ1-5; D is unclear. The germline V and J ends were trimmed by 0 bases and 0 bases, with 1 base remaining between them. The CDR3 contains 13 residues. Germline loops: CDR1 SGHNT, CDR2 YYREEE (reference sequence). The CDR3 DNA reads TGTGCCAGCAGCTTGGATAGCAATCAGCCCCAGCATTTT. Translated: CASSLDSNQPQHF.

The rearrangement links TRBV6-6 to TRBJ2-7, with a weak D call TRBD1 (6 bases). CDR3 length: 14 residues. Trimming left V 4 bases short and J 4 bases short, with 14 bases between. CDR1 and CDR2 from the germline V gene are MNHNY and SVGAGI (reference sequence). The CDR3 nucleotides read TGTGCCAGCAGTTCCAATCGGACAGCTTACGAGCAGTACTTC. As protein: CASSSNRTAYEQYF.

DNA of the CDR3: TGTGCCAGCCGAGTAGCGGGCTCAGATACGCAGTATTTT. Its protein is CASRVAGSDTQYF. The chain couples TRBV13 to TRBJ2-3; 7 nucleotides agree with TRBD2. Losses at the gene ends were 8 bases for V and 4 bases for J; bases not matched to a gene: 6. The CDR3 is 13 amino acids. Germline V gene data show CDR1 as PRHDT and CDR2 as FYEKMQ (reference sequence).

J is TRBJ2-7 and V is TRBV10-3, with 7 nucleotides matching TRBD2. Trimming removed 0 bases from V and 1 base from J; junction bases left unmatched: 6. Germline V CDR1 and CDR2: ENHRY, SYGVKD. CDR3 size: 16 residues. Here the CDR3 reads CAISESEASGSYEQYF. CDR3 sequence (DNA): TGTGCCATCAGTGAGTCGGAGGCTAGCGGATCCTACGAGCAGTACTTC.

V gene TRBV7-9 combines with J gene TRBJ2-7; D gene uncertain. The V gene's germline CDR1 is SEHNR and CDR2 FQNEAQ (reference sequence). This CDR3 spans 12 amino acids. V was clipped by 4 bases and J by 3 bases, with 7 bases between them. The DNA for the CDR3 is TGTGCCAGCAGCTCTGGGGTCTACGAGCAGTACTTC. This sequence encodes CASSSGVYEQYF.

The rearrangement links TRBV2 to TRBJ2-2; no clear D gene. Germline V CDR1 and CDR2: SNHLY, FYNNEI. The CDR3 extends over 13 amino acids. V shed 6 bases and J shed 7 bases, with 12 bases lying between them. The CDR3 coding sequence is TGTGCCAGCAGGGCCGTCCTCGGCGGGGAGCTGTTTTTT. Protein sequence: CASRAVLGGELFF.

The chain carries TRBV5-5 and TRBJ2-7; D may be TRBD1 (5 bases). V lost 1 base and J lost 2, with 10 bases in between. This CDR3 is 14 amino acids long. Germline V CDR1 and CDR2: SGHKS, YYEKEE (reference sequence). The CDR3 sequence is CASSLKGQTYEQYF. The CDR3 DNA follows: TGTGCCAGCAGCTTGAAGGGGCAAACCTACGAGCAGTACTTC.

The J gene is TRBJ2-4, the V gene TRBV5-4, with D possibly being TRBD2 (6 bases). This CDR3 is built from 13 residues. CDR1 is SGHNT, CDR2 YYREEE, per germline (reference sequence). V was shortened by 0 bases and J by 7 bases, with 8 bases between the two germline ends. The CDR3 protein is CASSLDRGNIQYF. The CDR3 DNA follows: TGTGCCAGCAGCTTGGACCGGGGGAACATTCAGTACTTC.

The V and J genes are TRBV6-1 and TRBJ2-5, with 9 bases matching TRBD1. Germline assignment: CDR1 MNHNS and CDR2 SASEGT. Trimming took 8 bases from V and 3 from J; bases not matched to a gene: 4. CDR3 length: 13 amino acids. The CDR3 region is CASGWDREETQYF. The CDR3 DNA reads as TGTGCCAGCGGGTGGGACAGGGAAGAGACCCAGTACTTC.

The chain uses TRBV28 and TRBJ1-5, with D possibly TRBD1 on 5 matching bases. The CDR3 has 16 amino acids. CDR1 and CDR2 (germline): MDHEN, SYDVKM. V lost 6 bases, J lost 0 bases, and 15 bases lay in between. The CDR3 sequence is CASSRSGSYSNQPQHF. The CDR3 DNA reads TGTGCCAGCAGCAGGTCAGGGAGCTATAGCAATCAGCCCCAGCATTTT. Full variable domain (remainder filled in from reference TRBV28 and TRBJ1-5): DVKVTQSSRYLVKRTGEKVFLECVQDMDHENMFWYRQDPGLGLRLIYFSYDVKMKEKGDIPEGYSVSREKKERFSLILESASTNQTSMYLCASSRSGSYSNQPQHFGDGTRLSIL.

Concerning this clone itself: The sample has other DNA sequences that encode this CDR3 too. The V call is TRBV11-2, the J call TRBJ2-7; D is ambiguous. The V and J ends lost 1 base and 5 bases respectively, with 3 bases between them. In germline, CDR1 is SGHAT, CDR2 FQNNGV. The CDR3 has 11 residues. The CDR3 reads CASSLGDEQYF. CDR3 nucleotides: TGTGCCAGCAGCTTAGGCGACGAGCAGTACTTC.

The chain employs TRBV28 and TRBJ2-7; 12 nucleotides align to TRBD2. There are 16 residues in the CDR3. Germline CDR1 reads MDHEN; CDR2 reads SYDVKM. With 6 bases clipped from V and 0 bases from J, the junction kept 6 bases outside the gene matches. The CDR3 DNA follows: TGTGCCAGCAGCCCAGGGACTAGCGGGCGCTCCTACGAGCAGTACTTC. Translation: CASSPGTSGRSYEQYF.

The chain combines TRBV7-8 with TRBJ2-7; 8 bases map to TRBD1. J gave up 2 bases and V 5 bases, and 5 bases lay outside the gene matches. The CDR3 runs to 14 residues. The V gene's germline CDR1 is SGHVS and CDR2 FQNEAQ. The CDR3 coding sequence is TGTGCCAGCAGCGCCGGGACAGGAACCTACGAGCAGTACTTC. As protein: CASSAGTGTYEQYF.

This clone has only one observation. V gene TRBV7-8 combines with J gene TRBJ1-2; 10 bases are a match to TRBD1. Germline CDR1 is SGHVS and CDR2 is FQNEAQ. J lost 3 bases, V lost 5 bases, and 6 bases had no gene match. CDR3 length equals 15 residues. Here the CDR3 reads CASSPAGTGDYGYTF. The CDR3 DNA reads as TGTGCCAGCAGCCCCGCCGGGACAGGGGACTATGGCTACACCTTC.